These 17 T cell receptor beta chains came from one sample sequenced in a study of breast tumors, draining lymph nodes, adjacent tissues. Each CDR3 protein gets one entry after TCRdb re-called the multiplex PCR reads with MiXCR. The data hold about 170,000 distinct CDR3 sequences, with roughly 35% observed a single time. Samples came from axillary lymph nodes draining the breast cancer. The sequenced sample was axillary lymph node tissue. These receptors all come from a female donor with breast cancer. Some clones in this sample may be carry-over from other donors' samples.

This clonotype came up many times. The V call is TRBV30, the J call TRBJ1-2, with D unresolved. The CDR3 spans 13 residues. The germline V gene encodes CDR1 GTSNPN and CDR2 SVGIG (reference sequence). The germline V and J ends were trimmed by 3 bases and 3 bases, with 11 bases remaining between them. In DNA, the CDR3 is TGTGCCTGGAGGGCAGTATACTACTATGGCTACACCTTC. As protein: CAWRAVYYYGYTF.

Concerning this clonotype: A much larger clone sits a single nucleotide away, making a read error possible. This chain links TRBV30 with TRBJ2-2, with TRBD2 matching 7 bases. The CDR3 loop spans 14 amino acids. CDR1 is GTSNPN, CDR2 SVGIG, per germline (reference sequence). V was clipped by 2 bases and J by 6 bases; unmatched bases: 6. CDR3 bases: TGTGCCTGGAGTAGACTTGCGGGGGCCGGGGAGCTGTTTTTT. Its translation is CAWSRLAGAGELFF.

Many counts were recorded for this clonotype. The V and J genes are TRBV11-1 and TRBJ1-6, with D possibly TRBD1 on 5 matching bases. Trimming left V 3 bases short and J 4 bases short, with 7 bases between. This CDR3 has 14 residues. The germline gives CDR1 SGHAT, CDR2 FQDESV (reference sequence). This chain's CDR3 is CASSFQGYNSPLHF. The CDR3 DNA reads TGTGCCAGCAGCTTCCAGGGATATAATTCACCCCTCCACTTT.

Comments on this clonotype: The junction shows a germline mismatch at one end, possibly a read error. The chain recombines TRBV7-9 with TRBJ1-6; unclear D gene. The CDR3 has 18 amino acids. The germline gives CDR1 SEHNR, CDR2 FQNEAQ (reference sequence). CDR3 bases: TGTGCCAGCTGCCAAGACCCCCCCGAGAGCTCCTATAATACACCCCTCCACTTT. As protein: CASCQDPPESSYNTPLHF.

Details on this clonotype: The DNA is left out, because the CDR3 cannot be placed on it with certainty; the CDR3 is given as TCRdb lists it. This sequence joins TRBV7-9 and TRBJ1-6; the table's D call TRBD1 went unverified against the DNA. The CDR3 has 22 residues if both end residues are counted. CDR1 is SEHNR, CDR2 FQNEAQ, per germline (reference sequence). CDR3: CASSFYICSALARDSRNSPLHF.

With regard to this clonotype: A much larger clone is a single base away; this may be a read error. This chain uses TRBV6-1 with TRBJ2-7, with TRBD1 as a possible D gene (7 bases). The CDR3 contains 14 residues. Germline V gives CDR1 MNHNS, CDR2 SASEGT. The CDR3 is CASSENRGGYGQYF. CDR3 nucleotide sequence: TGTGCCAGCAGTGAAAACAGGGGAGGATACGGGCAGTACTTC.

In this sample, this clonotype turned up many times. The V call is TRBV30, the J call TRBJ2-1; 8 bases align to TRBD2. V was pared by 2 bases and J by 5 bases, with 11 bases of the junction left unmatched. Per the germline V gene, CDR1 is GTSNPN and CDR2 is SVGIG (reference sequence). The CDR3 length is 16 residues. CDR3 amino acids: CAWSKGKGTRDNEQFF. The CDR3 DNA follows: TGTGCCTGGAGTAAAGGGAAAGGGACTAGGGACAATGAGCAGTTCTTC. Supplemented by reference TRBV30 and TRBJ2-1, the full variable domain reads SQTIHQWPATLVQPVGSPLSLECTVEGTSNPNLYWYRQAAGRGLQLLFYSVGIGQISSEVPQNLSASRPQDRQFILSSKKLLLSDSGFYLCAWSKGKGTRDNEQFFGPGTRLTVL.

J is TRBJ2-1 and V is TRBV15; D gene uncertain. The CDR3 runs to 13 residues. CDR1 LNHNV and CDR2 YYDKDF come from the germline V gene (reference sequence). Trimming removed 0 bases from V and 8 bases from J, with 8 bases in between. In DNA form, the CDR3 reads TGTGCCACCAGCAGAGAACCAGGCGATGAGCAGTTCTTC. Translating gives CATSREPGDEQFF.

This rearrangement joins TRBV5-6 to TRBJ2-1, with TRBD2 as a possible D gene (6 bases). The CDR3 is made up of 14 amino acids. Trimming took off 4 bases at V and 1 base at J, with 9 bases between the two ends. The germline V gene has CDR1 SGHDT and CDR2 YYEEEE. The CDR3 DNA sequence: TGTGCCAGCAGCCGAGCGGGTTCCTACAATGAGCAGTTCTTC. Translated, it gives CASSRAGSYNEQFF. Full variable domain (missing parts from reference TRBV5-6 and TRBJ2-1): DAGVTQSPTHLIKTRGQQVTLRCSPKSGHDTVSWYQQALGQGPQFIFQYYEEEERQRGNFPDRFSGHQFPNYSSELNVNALLLGDSALYLCASSRAGSYNEQFFGPGTRLTVL.

This clonotype was observed at least ten times. The chain combines TRBV12-5 with TRBJ1-4, with 7 bases fitting TRBD1. Germline trimming cut 2 bases from V and 0 bases from J; bases unmatched to any gene: 3. CDR3 length: 16 amino acids. CDR1 is LGHNT, CDR2 FRNRAP, per germline. CDR3 region: CASGLPTGATNEKLFF. The CDR3 DNA sequence: TGTGCTAGTGGTTTGCCTACAGGGGCAACTAATGAAAAACTGTTTTTT.

The chain carries TRBV6-2 or TRBV6-3 and TRBJ1-2; D gene unclear. This CDR3 has 13 amino acids. V lost 5 bases and J 7 bases, leaving 14 bases between the germline ends. CDR1 and CDR2 (germline): MNHEY, SVGEGT. The CDR3 here is CASSHPSRSGYTF. Written as DNA, the CDR3 is TGTGCCAGCAGTCACCCCTCCCGGAGTGGCTACACCTTC.

The table lists this clonotype with many counts. V and J are TRBV19 and TRBJ2-2, with no clear D. The CDR3 spans 12 residues. Trimming took off 3 bases at V and 8 bases at J, with 7 bases between the two ends. The germline CDR1 and CDR2 sequences are LNHDA and SQIVND (reference sequence). Here the CDR3 reads CASSIREGELFF. As DNA, the CDR3 is TGTGCCAGTAGTATTAGAGAAGGGGAGCTGTTTTTT.

This clonotype was detected many times. The V and J genes are TRBV7-9 and TRBJ2-2; possibly TRBD2 for D (6 bases). V was shortened by 4 bases and J by 11 bases, with 17 bases between the two germline ends. Per the germline V gene, CDR1 is SEHNR and CDR2 is FQNEAQ (reference sequence). The CDR3 is 14 amino acids. CDR3 DNA: TGTGCCAGCAGCTCCTCAGTGGGGGAGGTAGAGCTGTTTTTT. Protein product: CASSSSVGEVELFF. The variable domain in full, completed from reference TRBV7-9 and TRBJ2-2, reads DTGVSQNPRHKITKRGQNVTFRCDPISEHNRLYWYRQTLGQGPEFLTYFQNEAQLEKSRLLSDRFSAERPKGSFSTLEIQRTEQGDSAMYLCASSSSVGEVELFFGEGSRLTVL.

The chain recombines TRBV12-3 or TRBV12-4 with TRBJ2-5; D is perhaps TRBD1 or TRBD2 (6 bases each). The CDR3 has 14 residues. The V end was cut by 6 bases, the J end by 7 bases, with 18 bases between. For the CDR3, the DNA is TGTGCCAGCAGCGCTAAGGGGGGCAGGCGGACCCAGTACTTC. Translating gives CASSAKGGRRTQYF.

This clonotype appeared a few times. The junction differs from germline at one of its ends, possibly a read error. This chain connects TRBV6-5 to TRBJ2-5; D not resolved. CDR3 length equals 14 residues. Germline assignment: CDR1 MNHEY and CDR2 SVGAGI. The CDR3 region is CASSHSINGETQYF. DNA for the CDR3: TGTGCCAGCAGTCACTCGATTAACGGTGAGACCCAGTACTTC.

Ten or more counts support this clonotype. The chain combines TRBV7-8 with TRBJ2-2; 7 bases agree with TRBD1. The CDR3 runs to 17 residues. Germline V CDR1 and CDR2: SGHVS, FQNEAQ. V lost 5 bases, J lost 4 bases, and 13 bases stayed unmatched. CDR3 sequence: CASSGAGRGSITGELFF. DNA for the CDR3: TGTGCCAGCAGCGGCGCGGGCAGGGGGTCGATCACCGGGGAGCTGTTTTTT.

At least ten counts were recorded for this clonotype. V is TRBV3-1 and J is TRBJ1-6, with D hard to call. Trimming cost V 0 bases and J 10 bases, with 10 bases left between them. The CDR3 extends over 14 amino acids. Germline values: CDR1 LGHDT, CDR2 YNNKEL (reference sequence). CDR3 nucleotide sequence: TGTGCCAGCAGCCAAGAGGCTTTCCTCTCACCCCTCCACTTT. Its translation: CASSQEAFLSPLHF.